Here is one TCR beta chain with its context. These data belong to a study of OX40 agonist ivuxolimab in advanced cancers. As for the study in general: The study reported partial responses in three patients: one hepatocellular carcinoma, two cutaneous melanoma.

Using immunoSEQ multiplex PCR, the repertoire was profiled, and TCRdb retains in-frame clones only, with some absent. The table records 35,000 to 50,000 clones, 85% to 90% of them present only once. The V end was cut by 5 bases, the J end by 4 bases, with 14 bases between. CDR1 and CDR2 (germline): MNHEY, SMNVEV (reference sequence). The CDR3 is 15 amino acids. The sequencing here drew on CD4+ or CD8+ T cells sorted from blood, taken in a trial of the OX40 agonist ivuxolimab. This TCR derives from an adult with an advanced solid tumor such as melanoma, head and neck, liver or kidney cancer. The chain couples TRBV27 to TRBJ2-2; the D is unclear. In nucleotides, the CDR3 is TGTGCCAGCAGTCGCCGGCTAGTCGGCACCGGGGAGCTGTTTTTT. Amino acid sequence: CASSRRLVGTGELFF.